This TCR beta chain was sequenced during a study of early T cells in non-severe SARS-CoV-2 infection. The CDR3 spans 14 residues. Germline-derived CDR1 and CDR2 are LGHDT and YNNKEL (reference sequence). V gave up 4 bases and J gave up 5 bases; unmatched junction bases: 4. TCRdb ran MiXCR on the 5' RACE reads and lists one entry per CDR3 protein. The sample records fewer than 95,000 distinct CDR3 sequences, roughly 15% being singletons. This clonotype was seen at least ten times. The chain uses TRBV3-1 and TRBJ2-7; 11 nucleotides align to TRBD2. Here the sequenced sample was whole blood, taken at baseline. This receptor was taken from an adult who was a healthcare worker with PCR-confirmed SARS-CoV-2 infection or an uninfected control (not recorded which). The CDR3 sequence: CASSRLAGYHEQYF. CDR3 sequence (DNA): TGTGCCAGCAGCCGACTAGCGGGATATCACGAGCAGTACTTC.